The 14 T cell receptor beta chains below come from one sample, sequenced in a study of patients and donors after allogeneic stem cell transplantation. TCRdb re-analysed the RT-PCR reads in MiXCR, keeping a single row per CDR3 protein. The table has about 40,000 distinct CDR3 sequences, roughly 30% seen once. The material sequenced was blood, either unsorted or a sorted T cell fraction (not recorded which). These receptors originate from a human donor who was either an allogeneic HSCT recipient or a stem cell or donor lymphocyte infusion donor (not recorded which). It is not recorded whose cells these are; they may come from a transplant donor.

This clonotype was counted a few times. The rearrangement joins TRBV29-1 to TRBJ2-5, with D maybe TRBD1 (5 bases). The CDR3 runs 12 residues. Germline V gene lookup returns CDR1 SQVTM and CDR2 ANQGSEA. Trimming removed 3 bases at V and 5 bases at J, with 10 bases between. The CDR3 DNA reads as TGCAGCGTTGAGCAGGGTTGGGAGACCCAGTACTTC. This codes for CSVEQGWETQYF.

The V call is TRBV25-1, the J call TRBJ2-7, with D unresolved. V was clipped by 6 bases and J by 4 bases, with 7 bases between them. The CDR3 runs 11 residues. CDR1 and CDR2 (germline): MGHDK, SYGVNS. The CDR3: CASRVGYEQYF. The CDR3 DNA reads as TGTGCCAGCAGAGTTGGTTACGAGCAGTACTTC.

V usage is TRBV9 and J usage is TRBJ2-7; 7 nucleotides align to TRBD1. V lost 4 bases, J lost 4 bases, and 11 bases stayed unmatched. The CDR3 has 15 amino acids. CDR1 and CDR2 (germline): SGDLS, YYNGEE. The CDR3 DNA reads TGTGCCAGCAGCCCAAGACAGGGTTTCCTTTACGAGCAGTACTTC. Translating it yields CASSPRQGFLYEQYF. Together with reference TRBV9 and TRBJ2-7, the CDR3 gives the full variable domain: DSGVTQTPKHLITATGQRVTLRCSPRSGDLSVYWYQQSLDQGLQFLIQYYNGEERAKGNILERFSAQQFPDLHSELNLSSLELGDSALYFCASSPRQGFLYEQYFGPGTRLTVT.

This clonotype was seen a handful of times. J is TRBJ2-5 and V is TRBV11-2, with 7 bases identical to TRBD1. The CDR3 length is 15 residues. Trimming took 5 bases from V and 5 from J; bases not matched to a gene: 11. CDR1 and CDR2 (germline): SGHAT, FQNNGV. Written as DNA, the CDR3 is TGTGCCAGCAGCCTAAAGACAGGGTTTGCGGAGACCCAGTACTTC. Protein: CASSLKTGFAETQYF.

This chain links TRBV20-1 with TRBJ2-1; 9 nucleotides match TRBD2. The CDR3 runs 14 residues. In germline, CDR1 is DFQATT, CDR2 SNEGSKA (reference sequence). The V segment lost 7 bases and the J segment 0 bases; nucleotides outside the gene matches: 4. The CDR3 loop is CSGLAVPSYNEQFF. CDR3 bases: TGCAGTGGACTAGCGGTGCCCTCCTACAATGAGCAGTTCTTC.

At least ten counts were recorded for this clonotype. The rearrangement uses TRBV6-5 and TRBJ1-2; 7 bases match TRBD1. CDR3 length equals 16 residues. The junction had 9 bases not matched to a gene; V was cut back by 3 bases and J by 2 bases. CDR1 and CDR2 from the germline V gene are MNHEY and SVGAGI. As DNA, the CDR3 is TGTGCCAGCAGTTATTCGAGGGCAGGGGGGAACTATGGCTACACCTTC. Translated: CASSYSRAGGNYGYTF.

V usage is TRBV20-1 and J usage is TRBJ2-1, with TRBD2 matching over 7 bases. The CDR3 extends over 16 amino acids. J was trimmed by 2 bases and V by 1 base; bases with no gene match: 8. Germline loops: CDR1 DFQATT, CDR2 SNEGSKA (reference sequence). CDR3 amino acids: CSARGGSGRPYNEQFF. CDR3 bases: TGCAGTGCTAGAGGTGGTAGCGGGCGCCCCTACAATGAGCAGTTCTTC.

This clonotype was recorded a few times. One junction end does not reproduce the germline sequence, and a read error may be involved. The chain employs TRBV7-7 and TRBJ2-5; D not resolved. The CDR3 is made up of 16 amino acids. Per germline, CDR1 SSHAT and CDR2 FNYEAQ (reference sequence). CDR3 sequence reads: CASSLTRLSHGGTQYF. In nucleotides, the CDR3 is TGTGCTAGCAGCTTAACCAGACTCTCCCACGGCGGGACCCAGTACTTC.

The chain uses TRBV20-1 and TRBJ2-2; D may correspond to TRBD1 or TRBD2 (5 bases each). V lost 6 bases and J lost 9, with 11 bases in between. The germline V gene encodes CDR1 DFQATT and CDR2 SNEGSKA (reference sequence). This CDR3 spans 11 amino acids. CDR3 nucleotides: TGCAGTGCCAGGGACGGCTGGGAGCTGTTTTTT. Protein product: CSARDGWELFF.

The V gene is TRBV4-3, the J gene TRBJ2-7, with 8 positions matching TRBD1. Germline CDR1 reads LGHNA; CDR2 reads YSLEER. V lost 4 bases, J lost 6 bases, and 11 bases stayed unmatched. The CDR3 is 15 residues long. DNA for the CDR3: TGCGCCAGCAGCCCTACCCGGACAGGGTTGGTCGAGCAGTACTTC. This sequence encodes CASSPTRTGLVEQYF.

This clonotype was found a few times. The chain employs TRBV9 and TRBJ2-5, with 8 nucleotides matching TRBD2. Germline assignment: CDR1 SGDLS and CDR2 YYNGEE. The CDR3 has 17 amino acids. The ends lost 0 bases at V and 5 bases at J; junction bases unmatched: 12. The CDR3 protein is CASSVDPAGVGAETQYF. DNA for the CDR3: TGTGCCAGCAGCGTAGACCCAGCGGGAGTGGGGGCCGAGACCCAGTACTTC.

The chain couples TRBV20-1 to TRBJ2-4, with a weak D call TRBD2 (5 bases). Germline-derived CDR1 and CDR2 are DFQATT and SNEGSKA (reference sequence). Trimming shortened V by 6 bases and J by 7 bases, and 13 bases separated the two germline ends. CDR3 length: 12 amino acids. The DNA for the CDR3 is TGCAGTGCGAAGAGGGATCGCAACATTCAGTACTTC. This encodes CSAKRDRNIQYF.

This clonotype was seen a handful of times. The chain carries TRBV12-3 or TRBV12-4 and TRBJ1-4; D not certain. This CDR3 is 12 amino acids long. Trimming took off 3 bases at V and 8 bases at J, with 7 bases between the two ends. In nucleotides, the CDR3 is TGTGCCAGCAGTTTTAGTCGAGAAAAACTGTTTTTT. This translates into CASSFSREKLFF.

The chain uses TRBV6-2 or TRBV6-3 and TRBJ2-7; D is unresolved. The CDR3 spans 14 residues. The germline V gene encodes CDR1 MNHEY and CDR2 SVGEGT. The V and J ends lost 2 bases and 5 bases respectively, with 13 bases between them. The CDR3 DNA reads TGTGCCAGCAGTTACCCTCCGCTTGAGCACGAGCAGTACTTC. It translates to CASSYPPLEHEQYF.